Listed below are T cell receptor beta chains from one sample, sequenced in a study of blood T cell repertoires in COVID-19. The method was immunoSEQ multiplex PCR; TCRdb's version includes in-frame clones alone and lacks a portion of them. The profile shows approximately 100,000 clones, 70% to 90% of them singletons. The sequencing input was peripheral blood. The receptors come from a woman between 55 and 75 years old with acute or convalescent COVID-19. Each CDR3 is given with its conserved first and last residue. Fields, in order: V gene, D gene, clone size, J gene, CDR3 length, CDR3 DNA, CDR3 protein. A D gene is named only where the DNA matches it firmly. A clone size is listed for some rows: how often the clone was seen (once, few, many), or a class if it is expanded.

>TRBV7-9|-|-|TRBJ1-6|15
TGTGCCAGCAGCTTAGTCTCCTCGGAGGGTTCACCCCTCCACTTT
CASSLVSSEGSPLHF
>TRBV14|TRBD1|-|TRBJ1-2|13
TGTGCCAGCAGCCCGGACAGGGGAGGGGGCTACACCTTC
CASSPDRGGGYTF
>TRBV5-1|-|-|TRBJ2-1|15
TGCGCCAGCAGCCCCACGGGGGTGGACCCCAATGAGCAGTTCTTC
CASSPTGVDPNEQFF
>TRBV25-1|-|once|TRBJ2-5|13
TGTGCCAGCAGTGAATCCCCTAGGGAGACCCAGTACTTC
CASSESPRETQYF
>TRBV28|TRBD1|-|TRBJ1-2|13
TGTGCCAGCAGCTCCTCAGGGGGAGGTGGCTACACCTTC
CASSSSGGGGYTF
>TRBV30|TRBD2|-|TRBJ2-1|11
TGTGCCCGGGGACTAGCAGGTGAGCAGTTCTTC
CARGLAGEQFF
>TRBV5-1|-|-|TRBJ2-5|13
TGCGCCAGCAGCCGAAGCGTGCGGGAGACCCAGTACTTC
CASSRSVRETQYF
>TRBV10-3|-|-|TRBJ1-1|12
TGTGCCATCAGTCGACAGGATGCTGAAGCTTTCTTT
CAISRQDAEAFF
>TRBV3-1/TRBV3-2|TRBD1|-|TRBJ1-1|16
TGTGCCAGCAGCCAAGGACCGGGGACAGGGGGCACTGAAGCTTTCTTT
CASSQGPGTGGTEAFF
>TRBV6-1|-|-|TRBJ2-1|15
TGTGCCAGCAGTGAATGGGGGGTCTCCTACAATGAGCAGTTCTTC
CASSEWGVSYNEQFF
>TRBV18|TRBD1|-|TRBJ2-7|14
TGTGCCAGCTCACCCGACAGGGGATCCTACGAGCAGTACTTC
CASSPDRGSYEQYF
>TRBV19|-|-|TRBJ1-1|17
TGTGCCAGTAGTACCCTCCCCCGGACACGACAGGACACTGAAGCTTTCTTT
CASSTLPRTRQDTEAFF
>TRBV3-1/TRBV3-2|-|-|TRBJ1-2|14
TGTGCCAGCAGCCGAACTAAGGGGGACTATGGCTACACCTTC
CASSRTKGDYGYTF
>TRBV3-1/TRBV3-2|TRBD2|-|TRBJ2-1|19
TGTGCCAGCAGCCAAGTTCGGTGGGAGGGTCAACTCTCCTACAATGAGCAGTTCTTC
CASSQVRWEGQLSYNEQFF
>TRBV11-2|-|-|TRBJ1-2|15
TGTGCCAGCAGCCAAACTCAAACAGGGTTGGGGGGCTACACCTTC
CASSQTQTGLGGYTF
>TRBV6-5|-|-|TRBJ2-5|11
TGTGCCAGCAGGCTAGGGACTCGACAGTACTTC
CASRLGTRQYF
>TRBV28|TRBD1|-|TRBJ1-6|15
TGTGCCAGCACGACCCTGACAGGGACTAATTCACCCCTCCACTTT
CASTTLTGTNSPLHF
>TRBV27|-|-|TRBJ1-6|14
TGTGCCAGCCACCTAGGACAGCTTAATTCACCCCTCCACTTT
CASHLGQLNSPLHF
>TRBV6-4|-|-|TRBJ1-2|13
TGTGCCAGCAGCGCACAGGGTACCTATGGCTACACCTTC
CASSAQGTYGYTF
>TRBV27|-|-|TRBJ1-5|18
TGTGCCAGCACCCCCCGTTGGGCACAAACTTATAGCAATCAGCCCCAGCATTTT
CASTPRWAQTYSNQPQHF
>TRBV2|-|-|TRBJ1-5|15
TGTGCCAGCAGTGAACAGGGAAGGGGCAATCAGCCCCAGCATTTT
CASSEQGRGNQPQHF
>TRBV5-5|-|-|TRBJ1-5|13
TGTGCCAGCAGACAGGATAGCAATCAGCCCCAGCATTTT
CASRQDSNQPQHF
>TRBV28|-|-|TRBJ1-2|15
TGTGCCAGCAGCGCCGCCGGGGGGGGCAACTATGGCTACACCTTC
CASSAAGGGNYGYTF
>TRBV28|-|-|TRBJ2-7|12
TGTGCCAGCGTTAATGATAGAGGGGAGCAGTACTTC
CASVNDRGEQYF
>TRBV3-1/TRBV3-2|TRBD1|-|TRBJ1-5|17
TGTGCCAGCAGCCCCGGGACAGGGGTGTATAGCAATCAGCCCCAGCATTTT
CASSPGTGVYSNQPQHF
>TRBV30|TRBD1|-|TRBJ2-7|15
TGTGCCTGGAGCCCGGGACAGGGGATTTCCTACGAGCAGTACTTC
CAWSPGQGISYEQYF
>TRBV28|-|-|TRBJ1-6|16
TGTGCCAGCAGGCCCCGGGGGGGCGCCGATAATTCACCCCTCCACTTT
CASRPRGGADNSPLHF
>TRBV5-1|TRBD1|-|TRBJ2-7|16
TGCGCCAGCAGCTTGGAAGCGGGACAGGGAATGGGCGAGCAGTACTTC
CASSLEAGQGMGEQYF
>TRBV20-1|-|-|TRBJ1-5|14
TGCAGTGCTAGTCTAGGACAAGGTAATCAGCCCCAGCATTTT
CSASLGQGNQPQHF
>TRBV9|-|-|TRBJ2-1|14
TGTGCCAGCAGTTTAGGAGGCTCCTACAATGAGCAGTTCTTC
CASSLGGSYNEQFF
>TRBV5-1|-|-|TRBJ1-2|14
TGCGCCAGCAGCACTGGTCAAGCTAACTATGGCTACACCTTC
CASSTGQANYGYTF
>TRBV10-3|TRBD2|once|TRBJ2-1|15
TGTGCCTCGATGGGACTAGCGGGAGGATACAATGAGCAGTTCTTC
CASMGLAGGYNEQFF
>TRBV6-5|TRBD1|-|TRBJ2-1|14
TGTGCCAGCAATAGTGGGACAGTATACAATGAGCAGTTCTTC
CASNSGTVYNEQFF
>TRBV7-8|-|-|TRBJ1-4|14
TGTGCCAGCAGCCCAAGCAGGACAAATGAAAAACTGTTTTTT
CASSPSRTNEKLFF
>TRBV6-5|TRBD2|once|TRBJ2-2|15
TGTGCCACCCGACGGGGGGGCCGAGACACCGGGGAGCTGTTTTTT
CATRRGGRDTGELFF
>TRBV19|TRBD2|-|TRBJ2-7|15
TGTGCCAGTAGTATGGGGAGCGGGGGTACCTACGAGCAGTACTTC
CASSMGSGGTYEQYF
>TRBV5-1|-|-|TRBJ2-7|14
TGCGCCAGCATTATGGCGGTTCGCTCCTACGAGCAGTACTTC
CASIMAVRSYEQYF
>TRBV6-6|TRBD1|-|TRBJ2-1|15
TGTGCCAGCAGTTCCCGGGACAGGTCCTACAATGAGCAGTTCTTC
CASSSRDRSYNEQFF
>TRBV12-5|-|-|TRBJ2-7|16
TGTGCTAGTGGTTTGGAAGATGACAGGTTCTCCTACGAGCAGTACTTC
CASGLEDDRFSYEQYF
>TRBV29-1|TRBD1|few|TRBJ2-1|11
TGCAGCGTCGAGGGGGCGGAGGAGCAGTTCTTC
CSVEGAEEQFF
>TRBV5-1|-|-|TRBJ2-1|13
TGCGCCAGCAGCGACGGACAATTCGGGGAGCAGTTCTTC
CASSDGQFGEQFF
>TRBV6-5|TRBD1|once|TRBJ1-2|14
TGTGCCAGCAGTTCCCGGACAGGGAACTATGGCTACACCTTC
CASSSRTGNYGYTF
>TRBV28|-|few|TRBJ1-3|14
TGTGCCAGCTGGGGAGGGACCTCTGGAAACACCATATATTTT
CASWGGTSGNTIYF
>TRBV5-4|TRBD1|-|TRBJ2-5|14
TGTGCCAGCAGCTTGGTAGGGACAGAAGAGACCCAGTACTTC
CASSLVGTEETQYF
>TRBV24-1|TRBD1|medium-sized|TRBJ1-1|13
TGTGCCACCAGGGACAGGTCGAACACTGAAGCTTTCTTT
CATRDRSNTEAFF
>TRBV6-6|TRBD1|few|TRBJ1-3|15
TGTGCCAGCAGTTTGACAGGGTCCTCTGGAAACACCATATATTTT
CASSLTGSSGNTIYF
>TRBV12-3/TRBV12-4|-|-|TRBJ1-4|13
TGTGCCTGCCGGGATTTTCTTAATGAAAAACTGTTTTTT
CACRDFLNEKLFF
>TRBV6-6|-|-|TRBJ1-1|15
TGTGCCAGCATCCCTCTACAGGGATCTAACACTGAAGCTTTCTTT
CASIPLQGSNTEAFF
>TRBV27|TRBD2|-|TRBJ2-3|16
TGTGCCAGCAGTTCGGGACTAGCGGGAGGCACAGATACGCAGTATTTT
CASSSGLAGGTDTQYF